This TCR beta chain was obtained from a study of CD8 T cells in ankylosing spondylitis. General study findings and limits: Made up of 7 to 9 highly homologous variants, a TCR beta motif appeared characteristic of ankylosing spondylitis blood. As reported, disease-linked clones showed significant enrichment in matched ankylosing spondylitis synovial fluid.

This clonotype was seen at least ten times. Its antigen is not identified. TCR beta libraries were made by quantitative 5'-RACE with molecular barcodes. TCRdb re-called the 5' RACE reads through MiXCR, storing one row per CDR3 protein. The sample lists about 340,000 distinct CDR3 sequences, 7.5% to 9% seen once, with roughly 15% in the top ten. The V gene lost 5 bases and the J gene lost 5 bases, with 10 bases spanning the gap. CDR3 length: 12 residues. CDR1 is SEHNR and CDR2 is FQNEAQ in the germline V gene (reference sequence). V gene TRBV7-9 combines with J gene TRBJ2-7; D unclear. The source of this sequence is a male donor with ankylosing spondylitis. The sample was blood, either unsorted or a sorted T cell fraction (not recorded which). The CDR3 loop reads CASSPHLDEQYF. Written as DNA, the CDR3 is TGTGCCAGCAGCCCCCACCTAGACGAGCAGTACTTC.